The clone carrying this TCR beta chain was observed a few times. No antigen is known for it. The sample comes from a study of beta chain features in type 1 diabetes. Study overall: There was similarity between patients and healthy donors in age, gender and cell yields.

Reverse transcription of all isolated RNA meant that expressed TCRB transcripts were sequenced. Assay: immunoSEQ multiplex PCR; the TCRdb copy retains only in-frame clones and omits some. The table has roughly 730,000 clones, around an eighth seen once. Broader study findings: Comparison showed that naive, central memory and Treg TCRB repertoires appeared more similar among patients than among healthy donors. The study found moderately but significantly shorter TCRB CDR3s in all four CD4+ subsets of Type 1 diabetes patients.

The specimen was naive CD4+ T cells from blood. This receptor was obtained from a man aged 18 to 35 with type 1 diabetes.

CDR3 coding DNA: TGTGCCAGCAGCTTAGGAGGGTTCACCGGGGAGCTGTTTTTT. It encodes CASSLGGFTGELFF. The chain recombines TRBV5-6 with TRBJ2-2, with D possibly being TRBD2 (6 bases). CDR3 length equals 14 residues. CDR1 and CDR2 (germline): SGHDT, YYEEEE. V lost 2 bases to trimming and J lost 4 bases, with 9 bases between them.